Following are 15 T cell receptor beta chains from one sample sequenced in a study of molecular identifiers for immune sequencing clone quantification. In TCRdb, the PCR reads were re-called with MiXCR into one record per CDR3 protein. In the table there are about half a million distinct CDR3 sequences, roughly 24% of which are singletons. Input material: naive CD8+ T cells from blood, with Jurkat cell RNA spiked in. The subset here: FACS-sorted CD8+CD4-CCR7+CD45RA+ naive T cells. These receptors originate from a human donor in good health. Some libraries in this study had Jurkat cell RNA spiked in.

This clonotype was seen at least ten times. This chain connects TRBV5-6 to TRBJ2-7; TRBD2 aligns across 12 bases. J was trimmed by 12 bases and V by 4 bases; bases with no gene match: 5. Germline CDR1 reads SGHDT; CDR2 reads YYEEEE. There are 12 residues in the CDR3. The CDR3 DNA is TGTGCCAGCAGCAGAACTAGCGGGGGGTGGTACTTC. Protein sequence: CASSRTSGGWYF.

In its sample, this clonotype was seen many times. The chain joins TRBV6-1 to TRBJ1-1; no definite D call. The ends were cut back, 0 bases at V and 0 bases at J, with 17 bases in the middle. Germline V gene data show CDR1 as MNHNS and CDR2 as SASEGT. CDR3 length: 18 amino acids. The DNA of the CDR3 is TGTGCCAGCAGTGAAGCGCTGGGCAGATACTACATGAACACTGAAGCTTTCTTT. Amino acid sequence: CASSEALGRYYMNTEAFF.

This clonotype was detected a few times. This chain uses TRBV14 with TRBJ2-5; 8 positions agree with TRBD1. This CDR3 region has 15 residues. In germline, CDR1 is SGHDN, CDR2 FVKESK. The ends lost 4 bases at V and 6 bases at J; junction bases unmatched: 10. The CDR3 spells CASSLRQGPKQTQYF. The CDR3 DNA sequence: TGTGCCAGCAGCCTCAGACAGGGGCCCAAACAGACCCAGTACTTC.

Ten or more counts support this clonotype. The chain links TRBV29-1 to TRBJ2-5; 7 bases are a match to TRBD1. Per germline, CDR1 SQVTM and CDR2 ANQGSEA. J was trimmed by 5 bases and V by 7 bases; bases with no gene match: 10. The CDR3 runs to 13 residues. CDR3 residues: CSANGQAGETQYF. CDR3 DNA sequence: TGCAGCGCGAATGGACAGGCCGGGGAGACCCAGTACTTC.

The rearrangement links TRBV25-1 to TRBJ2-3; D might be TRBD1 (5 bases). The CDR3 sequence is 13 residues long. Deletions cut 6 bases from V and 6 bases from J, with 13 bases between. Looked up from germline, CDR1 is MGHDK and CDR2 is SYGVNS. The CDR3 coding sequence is TGTGCCAGCAGCTTTGCAGGGTTGGATACGCAGTATTTT. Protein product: CASSFAGLDTQYF.

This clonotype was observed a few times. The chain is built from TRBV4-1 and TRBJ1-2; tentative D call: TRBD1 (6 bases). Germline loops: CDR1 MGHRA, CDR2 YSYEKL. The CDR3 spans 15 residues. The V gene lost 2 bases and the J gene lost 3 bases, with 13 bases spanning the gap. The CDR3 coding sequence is TGCGCCAGCAGCCAAACGGACAGCCACTACTATGGCTACACCTTC. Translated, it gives CASSQTDSHYYGYTF.

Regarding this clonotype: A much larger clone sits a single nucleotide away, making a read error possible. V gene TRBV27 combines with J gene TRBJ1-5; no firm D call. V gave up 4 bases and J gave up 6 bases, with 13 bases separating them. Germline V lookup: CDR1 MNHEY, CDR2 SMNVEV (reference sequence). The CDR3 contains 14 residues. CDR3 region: CASSSAQGGQPQHF. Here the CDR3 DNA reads TGTGCCAGCAGTTCGGCACAAGGAGGTCAGCCCCAGCATTTT.

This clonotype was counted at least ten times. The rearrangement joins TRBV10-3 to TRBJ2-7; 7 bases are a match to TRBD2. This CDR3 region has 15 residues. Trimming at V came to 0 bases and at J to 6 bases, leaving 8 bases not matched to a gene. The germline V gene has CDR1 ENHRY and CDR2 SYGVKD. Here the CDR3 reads CAISESQRGGSEQYF. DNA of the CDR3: TGTGCCATCAGTGAGTCACAGCGGGGAGGGTCCGAGCAGTACTTC.

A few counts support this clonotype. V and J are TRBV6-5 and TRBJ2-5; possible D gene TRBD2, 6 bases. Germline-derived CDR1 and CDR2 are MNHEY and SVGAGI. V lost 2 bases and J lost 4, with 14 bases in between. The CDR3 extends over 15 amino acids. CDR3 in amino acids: CASSYTNSGPETQYF. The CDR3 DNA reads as TGTGCCAGCAGTTACACCAATAGCGGCCCAGAGACCCAGTACTTC.

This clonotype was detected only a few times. In DNA, the CDR3 is TGTGCCAGCAGCACCCTCTTGGCGGGAGTATGGTACAATGAGCAGTTCTTC. Protein sequence: CASSTLLAGVWYNEQFF. V usage is TRBV7-2 and J usage is TRBJ2-1, with 7 bases identical to TRBD2. CDR3 length equals 17 residues. Per germline, CDR1 SGHTA and CDR2 FQGNSA. The trim removed 5 bases at V and 4 bases at J, leaving 14 bases unmatched.

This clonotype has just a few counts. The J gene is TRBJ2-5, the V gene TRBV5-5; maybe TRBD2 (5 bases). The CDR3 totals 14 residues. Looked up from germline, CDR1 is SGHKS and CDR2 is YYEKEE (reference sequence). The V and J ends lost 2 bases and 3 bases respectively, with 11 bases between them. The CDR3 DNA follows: TGTGCCAGCAGCTTCGGCCGGGGAGAAGAGACCCAGTACTTC. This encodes CASSFGRGEETQYF.

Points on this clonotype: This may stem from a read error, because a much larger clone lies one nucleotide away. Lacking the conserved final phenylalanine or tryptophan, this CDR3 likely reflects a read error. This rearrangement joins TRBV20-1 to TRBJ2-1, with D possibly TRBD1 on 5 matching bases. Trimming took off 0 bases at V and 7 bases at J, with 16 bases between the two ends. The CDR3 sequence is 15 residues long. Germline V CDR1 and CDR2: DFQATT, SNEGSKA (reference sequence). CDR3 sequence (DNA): TGCAGTGCTAGAGATCACAAACAGGCGTGGAATGAGCAGTTCGTC. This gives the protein CSARDHKQAWNEQFV.

The CDR3 sequence: CARTLGLAHNTDTQYF. The DNA of the CDR3 is TGTGCCAGGACCCTAGGGCTAGCTCACAACACAGATACGCAGTATTTT. V and J are TRBV27 and TRBJ2-3, with D possibly TRBD2 on 5 matching bases. The CDR3 covers 16 residues. CDR1 MNHEY and CDR2 SMNVEV come from the germline V gene (reference sequence). V lost 9 bases, J lost 2 bases, and 21 bases lay in between.

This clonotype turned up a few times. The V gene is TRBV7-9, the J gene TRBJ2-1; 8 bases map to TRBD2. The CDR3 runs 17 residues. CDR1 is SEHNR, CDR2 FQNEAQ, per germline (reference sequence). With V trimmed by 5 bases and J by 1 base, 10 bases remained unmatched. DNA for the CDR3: TGTGCCAGCAGCCCGACGCTCACTAGCGGTTCCTACAATGAGCAGTTCTTC. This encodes CASSPTLTSGSYNEQFF.

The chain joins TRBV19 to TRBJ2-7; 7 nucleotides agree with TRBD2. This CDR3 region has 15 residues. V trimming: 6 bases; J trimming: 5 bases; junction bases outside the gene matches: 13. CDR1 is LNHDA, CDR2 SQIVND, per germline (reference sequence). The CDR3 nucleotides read TGTGCCAGTAGCCAGCGGGGTGGCGGGGCCGACGAGCAGTACTTC. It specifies CASSQRGGGADEQYF.